This T cell receptor (beta chain) comes out of a study of cytomegalovirus exposure and HLA in healthy donors. The study, taken as a whole, reports: A missense variant in DCLRE1C was later tied to TCR beta V- and J-gene trimming. An analysis done earlier found most TCR beta V segments productive about 87% or about 30% of the time.

With 4 bases clipped from V and 10 bases from J, the junction kept 17 bases outside the gene matches. The CDR3 sequence is 17 residues long. Germline assignment: CDR1 SGHVS and CDR2 FQNEAQ. A remark on this clone: Its antigen is unidentified.

PCR amplification relied on 60 Vbeta primers (plus 13 Jbeta primers). Assay: immunoSEQ multiplex PCR; the TCRdb copy retains only in-frame clones and omits some. The table has fewer than 140,000 clones, 80% to 90% seen once. The receptor was derived from a middle-aged man in good health and CMV-seronegative. Source material: PBMCs. V and J are TRBV7-8 and TRBJ1-4; the match to TRBD1 covers 8 bases. CDR3 region: CASSSPRQGQGAGKLFF. The DNA for the CDR3 is TGTGCCAGCAGCTCCCCCCGGCAGGGCCAGGGGGCGGGAAAACTGTTTTTT.